This is a list of T cell receptor beta chains from one sample in a study of blood T cell repertoires in COVID-19. The protocol was immunoSEQ multiplex PCR, while the TCRdb copy is restricted to in-frame clones and leaves out a portion. This sample has around 150,000 clones, with 78% found just once. Sequenced input: peripheral blood. The receptors derive from a man in his 60s who had recovered from COVID-19. Both conserved end residues are part of each CDR3. Fields, in order: D gene, J gene, V gene, clone size, CDR3 DNA, CDR3 protein. The D gene is left open where the match is weak. Not every row has a clone size; where given, it reads once, few, many or a size class.

-	TRBJ2-7	TRBV6-2/TRBV6-3	-	TGTGCCAGCAGCGCCCGACAAGGCTTGACCTACGAGCAGTACTTC	CASSARQGLTYEQYF
-	TRBJ2-1	TRBV6-2/TRBV6-3	-	TGTGCCAGCAGTCGAGGCAATGAGCAGTTCTTC	CASSRGNEQFF
TRBD1	TRBJ1-1	TRBV9	-	TGTGCCAGCAGCCCCCGCTCAACAGGGGCGAACACTGAAGCTTTCTTT	CASSPRSTGANTEAFF
-	TRBJ1-1	TRBV7-2	-	TGTGCCAGCAGCTTAGGTAGTAAGCATGAAGCTTTCTTT	CASSLGSKHEAFF
-	TRBJ2-1	TRBV19	-	TGTGCCAGTAGTATTGGGCAGGGAGGCTACAATGAGCAGTTCTTC	CASSIGQGGYNEQFF
-	TRBJ2-1	TRBV24-1	-	TGTGCCACCAGTGATTACCTAGCGCAGGGTGAGCAGTTCTTC	CATSDYLAQGEQFF
TRBD2	TRBJ2-1	TRBV7-6	few	TGTGCCAGCAGCCGTACCGGGACTAGCGGATACAATGAGCAGTTCTTC	CASSRTGTSGYNEQFF
-	TRBJ2-2	TRBV30	-	TGTGCCTGGACGGTAAACACCGGGGAGCTGTTTTTT	CAWTVNTGELFF
-	TRBJ2-7	TRBV5-1	-	TGCGCCAGCAAGGAGAATACCTACGAGCAGTACTTC	CASKENTYEQYF
TRBD1	TRBJ1-2	TRBV3-1/TRBV3-2	-	TGTGCCAGCAGCCCCCTGACAGGGGGCGTTTCTGGCTACACCTTC	CASSPLTGGVSGYTF
-	TRBJ1-2	TRBV7-2	-	TGTGCCAGCAGCTTGGGCAGGGATGGGTATGGCTACACCTTC	CASSLGRDGYGYTF
-	TRBJ1-4	TRBV25-1	once	TGTGCCAGCCGCGGAAGGAAACTGTTTTTT	CASRGRKLFF
-	TRBJ1-3	TRBV2	-	TGTGCCAGCATCTTAGACATCTTTGGAAACACCATATATTTT	CASILDIFGNTIYF
TRBD1	TRBJ2-1	TRBV10-3	-	TGTGCCATCGGGGAGGACAGGGCCGATGAGCAGTTCTTC	CAIGEDRADEQFF
-	TRBJ1-1	TRBV5-1	-	TGCGCCAGCAGCTTGGACACGAACACTGAAGCTTTCTTT	CASSLDTNTEAFF
TRBD2	TRBJ2-1	TRBV7-3	-	TGTGCCAGCAGTCTTAGCGGGGGAATCTACAATGAGCAGTTCTTC	CASSLSGGIYNEQFF
-	TRBJ2-2	TRBV24-1	-	TGTGCCACCAGTGAGACCGGGACACCGAACACCGGGGAGCTGTTTTTT	CATSETGTPNTGELFF
TRBD1	TRBJ1-6	TRBV19	-	TGTGCCAGTAGTGTGGGACAGGGAAAATTTTTGGGATCCTATAATTCACCCCTCCACTTT	CASSVGQGKFLGSYNSPLHF
TRBD1	TRBJ2-1	TRBV24-1	-	TGTGCCACCAGTGATTTGGGGACAGGGGGCCGGAATGAGCAGTTCTTC	CATSDLGTGGRNEQFF
TRBD2	TRBJ2-3	TRBV9	-	TGTGCCAGCAGCGTCTCTTCCCAACTAGCGGGAGGGCGTATAGATACGCAGTATTTT	CASSVSSQLAGGRIDTQYF
TRBD2	TRBJ2-2	TRBV11-2	once	TGTGCCAGCAGCTTAGGGGGAGGAGCGGGAGGGCCTGGCACCGGGGAGCTGTTTTTT	CASSLGGGAGGPGTGELFF
TRBD1	TRBJ2-1	TRBV5-1	-	TGCGCCAGCAGCTTGGAGCCGACAGGGACCTCCTACAATGAGCAGTTCTTC	CASSLEPTGTSYNEQFF
-	TRBJ1-5	TRBV6-6	-	TGTGCCAGCACCCACGGGGAGGGGCCCCAGCATTTT	CASTHGEGPQHF
-	TRBJ2-7	TRBV11-2	-	TGTGCCAGCAGCTTCGAGGCACTATCCTACGAGCAGTACTTC	CASSFEALSYEQYF
TRBD1	TRBJ1-3	TRBV29-1	-	TGCAGCGCCGGACAGGGCGCTGGAAACACCATATATTTT	CSAGQGAGNTIYF
TRBD2	TRBJ2-7	TRBV29-1	few	TGCAGCGCGTCCGGGAGGGACTCCCTCTACGAGCAGTACTTC	CSASGRDSLYEQYF
-	TRBJ1-1	TRBV11-1	-	TGTGCCAGCAGCGGATTACTATACGATACCGCTTTCTTT	CASSGLLYDTAFF
-	TRBJ1-6	TRBV30	-	TGTGCCTGGATGCGACAGGATAATTCACCCCTCCACTTT	CAWMRQDNSPLHF
TRBD1	TRBJ1-1	TRBV7-2	-	TGTGCCAGCAGCTTATCCCCAGACAGGGGTTTTAGGGCTTTCTTT	CASSLSPDRGFRAFF
TRBD1	TRBJ1-2	TRBV3-1/TRBV3-2	many	TGTGCCAGCAGCCAAGGGGACAGTGGCTATGGCTACACCTTC	CASSQGDSGYGYTF
TRBD1	TRBJ2-1	TRBV3-1/TRBV3-2	-	TGTGCCAGCAGCCACGCCGGGACAGGGGTGTTCTTC	CASSHAGTGVFF
TRBD1	TRBJ1-1	TRBV2	-	TGTGCCAGCAGAGGGGACAGGGTAGAAGCTTTCTTT	CASRGDRVEAFF
TRBD1	TRBJ2-1	TRBV9	-	TGTGCCAGCAGCGTTGGGACAGGGGGTTACAATGAGCAGTTCTTC	CASSVGTGGYNEQFF
TRBD1	TRBJ2-7	TRBV4-2	once	TGTGCCAGCAGCCAAGGTCTGGGACAGACCTACGAGCAGTACTTC	CASSQGLGQTYEQYF
TRBD1	TRBJ1-1	TRBV10-3	-	TGTGCCATCAGTTACACCCGGACAGGAGGTAGAATGAACACTGAAGCTTTCTTT	CAISYTRTGGRMNTEAFF
-	TRBJ2-7	TRBV19	-	TGTGCCAGTAGGAAGAACAGAGAGCCCTACGAGCAGTACTTC	CASRKNREPYEQYF
TRBD1	TRBJ2-1	TRBV9	-	TGTGCCAGCAGCCCTGGACAGGGGGCTTCCTACAATGAGCAGTTCTTC	CASSPGQGASYNEQFF
-	TRBJ2-1	TRBV23-1	-	TGCGCCAGCAGTCAATCGATCCCGGGTCTTAATGAGCAGTTCTTC	CASSQSIPGLNEQFF
-	TRBJ1-5	TRBV28	-	TGTGCCAGCAGTTTTAGGCAGGGGTCTCAGCCCCAGCATTTT	CASSFRQGSQPQHF
TRBD1	TRBJ1-2	TRBV6-6	-	TGTGCCAGCATCATCGGCCGGGACAGGACGGCCGGCTACACCTTC	CASIIGRDRTAGYTF
TRBD2	TRBJ2-3	TRBV28	many	TGTGCCAGCAGTTTACGGGGAGGGGGCACAGATACGCAGTATTTT	CASSLRGGGTDTQYF
-	TRBJ1-6	TRBV5-6	many	TGTGCCAGCAGCACTGGCGGGAATTCACCCCTCCACTTT	CASSTGGNSPLHF
-	TRBJ2-1	TRBV11-2	-	TGTGCCAGCAGCTCAGGTCAAGACAATGAGCAGTTCTTC	CASSSGQDNEQFF